This T cell receptor beta chain was identified during a study of metastatic and nonmetastatic thyroid tumors. Study-wide background: Repertoires were compared across blood and tumor or nodule tissue from malignant and benign thyroid patients.

This clone was seen more than once but under ten times. What it binds is not known. Thyroid surgery had not been preceded by any treatment in any patient. Whole-study findings and limits: Reports indicated that malignant thyroid tumors showed significantly higher TCR beta diversity than benign nodules did, in blood and tumor.

Per the study methods: A classifier for distant metastasis in papillary thyroid cancer was constructed using CDR3 differences observed across clinicopathological groups. TCRdb redid the clone calls on the PCR reads using MiXCR. The V and J calls were not made by the authors but by TCRdb's processing. This table has around 12,000 clones, about 12% appearing once. The TCR sequence derives from a female donor with papillary thyroid cancer or a benign thyroid nodule (not recorded which). Some clones in this sample may be carry-over from other donors' samples. The sequenced sample was blood.

CDR3 DNA sequence: TGTGCCAGCAGTTACTTGTCCCCAGGTGGAGGCACCGGGGAGCTGTTTTTT. Translated: CASSYLSPGGGTGELFF. The rearrangement joins TRBV6-5 to TRBJ2-2, with D tentatively TRBD2 (5 bases). The V gene's germline CDR1 is MNHEY and CDR2 SVGAGI. The CDR3 covers 17 residues. The V and J ends lost 1 base and 4 bases respectively, with 16 bases between them.